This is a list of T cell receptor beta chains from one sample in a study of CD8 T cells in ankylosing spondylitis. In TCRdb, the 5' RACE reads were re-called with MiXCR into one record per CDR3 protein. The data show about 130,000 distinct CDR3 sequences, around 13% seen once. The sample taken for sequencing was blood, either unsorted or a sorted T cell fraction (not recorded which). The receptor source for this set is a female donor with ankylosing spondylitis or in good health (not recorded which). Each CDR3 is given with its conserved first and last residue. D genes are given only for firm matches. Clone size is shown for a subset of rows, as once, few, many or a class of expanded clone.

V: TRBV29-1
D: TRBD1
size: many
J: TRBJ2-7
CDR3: CSVGMHWTGEAYEQYF
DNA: TGCAGCGTTGGGATGCACTGGACAGGGGAAGCCTACGAGCAGTACTTC

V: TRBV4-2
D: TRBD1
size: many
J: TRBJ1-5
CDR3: CASSQDGDSGRPQHF
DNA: TGTGCCAGCAGCCAAGATGGGGACAGTGGCCGGCCCCAGCATTTT

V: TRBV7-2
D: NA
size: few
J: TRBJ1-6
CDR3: CASSLQAGSSYNSPLHF
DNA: TGTGCCAGCAGCTTACAGGCAGGGAGCTCCTATAATTCACCCCTCCACTTT

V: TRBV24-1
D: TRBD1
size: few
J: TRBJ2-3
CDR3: CATSQQGPPDTQYF
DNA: TGTGCCACCAGTCAACAGGGGCCCCCAGATACGCAGTATTTT

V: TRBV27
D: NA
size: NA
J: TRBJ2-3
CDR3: CASSLWASLDTQYF
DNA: TGTGCCAGCAGTTTATGGGCTAGCTTAGATACGCAGTATTTT

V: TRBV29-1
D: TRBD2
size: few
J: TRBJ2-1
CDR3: CSTSGRSYNEQFF
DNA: TGCAGCACTAGCGGGAGGTCCTACAATGAGCAGTTCTTC

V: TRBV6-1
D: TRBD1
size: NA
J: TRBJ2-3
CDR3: CAGRDRTGSIYSTDTQYF
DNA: TGTGCCGGCAGGGACCGGACAGGGTCGATCTACAGCACAGATACGCAGTATTTT

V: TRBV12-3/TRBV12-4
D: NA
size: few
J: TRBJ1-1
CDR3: CASRLRGGTEAFF
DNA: TGTGCCAGCCGACTCCGGGGGGGCACTGAAGCTTTCTTT

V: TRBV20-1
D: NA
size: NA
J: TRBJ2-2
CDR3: CSAREGGVGTGELFF
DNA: TGCAGTGCTAGAGAGGGGGGAGTGGGCACCGGGGAGCTGTTTTTT

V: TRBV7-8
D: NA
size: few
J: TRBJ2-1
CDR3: CASSPTRINEQFF
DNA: TGTGCCAGCAGCCCCACACGTATCAATGAGCAGTTCTTC

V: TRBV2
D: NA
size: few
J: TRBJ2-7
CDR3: CASSLGQGKSYEQYF
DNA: TGTGCCAGCAGCCTAGGGCAGGGCAAAAGCTACGAGCAGTACTTC

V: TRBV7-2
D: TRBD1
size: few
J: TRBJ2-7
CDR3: CASSSPGQGYEQYF
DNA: TGTGCCAGCAGCTCTCCGGGACAGGGCTACGAGCAGTACTTC

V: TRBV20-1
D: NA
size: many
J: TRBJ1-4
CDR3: CSARGGVEKLFF
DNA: TGCAGTGCTAGAGGAGGAGTCGAAAAACTGTTTTTT

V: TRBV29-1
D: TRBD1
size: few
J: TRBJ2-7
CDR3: CSVPGQGTYEQYF
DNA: TGCAGCGTGCCGGGACAGGGAACCTACGAGCAGTACTTC

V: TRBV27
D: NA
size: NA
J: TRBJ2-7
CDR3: CASSPLILELSSYEQYF
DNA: TGTGCCAGCAGTCCCTTAATACTAGAGTTATCCTCCTACGAGCAGTACTTC

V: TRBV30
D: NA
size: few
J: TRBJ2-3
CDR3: CAWSVRSTDTQYF
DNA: TGTGCCTGGAGTGTACGGAGCACAGATACGCAGTATTTT

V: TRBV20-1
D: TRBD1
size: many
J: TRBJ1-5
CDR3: CSARDDRGTQPQHF
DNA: TGCAGTGCTAGAGACGACAGGGGGACTCAGCCCCAGCATTTT

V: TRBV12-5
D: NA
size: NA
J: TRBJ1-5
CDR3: CASGLGQGPQHF
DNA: TGTGCTAGTGGTTTGGGGCAAGGGCCCCAGCATTTT

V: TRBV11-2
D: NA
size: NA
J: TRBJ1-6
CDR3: CASSLEPGQLSPLHF
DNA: TGTGCCAGCAGCTTAGAACCGGGACAATTGTCACCCCTCCACTTT

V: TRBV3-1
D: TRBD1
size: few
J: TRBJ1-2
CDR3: CASSPTGGSGYTF
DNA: TGTGCCAGCAGCCCCACAGGGGGCAGCGGCTACACCTTC

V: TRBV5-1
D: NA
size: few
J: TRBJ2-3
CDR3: CASSATTKDTQYF
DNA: TGCGCCAGCAGCGCGACAACAAAAGATACGCAGTATTTT

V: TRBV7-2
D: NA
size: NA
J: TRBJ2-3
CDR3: CASRVNRGGRTDTQYF
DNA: TGTGCCAGCAGGGTTAACAGGGGAGGACGCACAGATACGCAGTATTTT

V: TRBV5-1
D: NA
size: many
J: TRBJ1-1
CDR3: CASSDIGENTEAFF
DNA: TGCGCCAGCAGCGATATTGGGGAGAACACTGAAGCTTTCTTT

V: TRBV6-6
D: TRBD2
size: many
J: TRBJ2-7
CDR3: CASSTSETSVEYF
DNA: TGTGCCAGCAGTACCAGCGAGACTAGCGTAGAGTACTTC

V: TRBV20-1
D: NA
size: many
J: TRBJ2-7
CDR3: CSASDTSYEQYF
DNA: TGCAGTGCTAGCGACACCTCCTACGAGCAGTACTTC

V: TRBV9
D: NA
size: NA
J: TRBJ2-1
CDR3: CASSVDEGGPLNEQFF
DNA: TGTGCCAGCAGCGTAGACGAGGGGGGGCCATTGAATGAGCAGTTCTTC

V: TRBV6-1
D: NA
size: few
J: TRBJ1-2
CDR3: CASSDTGLYGYTF
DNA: TGTGCCAGCAGCGATACAGGGTTATACGGCTACACCTTC

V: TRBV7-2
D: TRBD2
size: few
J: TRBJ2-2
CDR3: CASNPPVTSGRTGELFF
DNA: TGTGCCAGCAACCCTCCGGTTACTAGCGGGAGGACCGGGGAGCTGTTTTTT

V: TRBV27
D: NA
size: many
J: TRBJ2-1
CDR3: CASSLRQAYNEQFF
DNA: TGTGCCAGCAGTTTAAGACAGGCCTACAATGAGCAGTTCTTC

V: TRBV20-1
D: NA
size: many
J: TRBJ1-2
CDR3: CSATWLGGGYTF
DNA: TGCAGTGCGACCTGGTTAGGGGGTGGCTACACCTTC

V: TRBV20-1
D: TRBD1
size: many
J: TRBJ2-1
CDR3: CSAQGGQGYNEQFF
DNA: TGCAGTGCACAGGGGGGACAGGGATACAATGAGCAGTTCTTC

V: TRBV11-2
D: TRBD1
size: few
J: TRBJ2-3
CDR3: CASSSFRQGATDTQYF
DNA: TGTGCCAGCAGCTCCTTTCGCCAGGGGGCTACAGATACGCAGTATTTT

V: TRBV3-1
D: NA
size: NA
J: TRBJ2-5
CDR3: CASSQVWGPLGLIGTSQETQYF
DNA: TGTGCCAGCAGCCAAGTCTGGGGGCCGCTCGGATTAATCGGGACGTCCCAAGAGACCCAGTACTTC

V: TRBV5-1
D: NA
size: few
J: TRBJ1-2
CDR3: CASSTGWGERDGYTF
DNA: TGCGCCAGCAGCACAGGATGGGGCGAAAGGGACGGCTACACCTTC

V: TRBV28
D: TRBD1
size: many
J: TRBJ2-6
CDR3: CASTRRGSGANVLTF
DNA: TGTGCCAGCACTCGCAGGGGGTCTGGGGCCAACGTCCTGACTTTC

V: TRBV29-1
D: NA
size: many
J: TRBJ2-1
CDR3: CSGGRGNEQFF
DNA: TGCAGCGGGGGTAGGGGCAATGAGCAGTTCTTC

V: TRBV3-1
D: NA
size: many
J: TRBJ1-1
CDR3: CASSHLGGVEAFF
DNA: TGTGCCAGCAGCCACCTGGGCGGGGTTGAAGCTTTCTTT

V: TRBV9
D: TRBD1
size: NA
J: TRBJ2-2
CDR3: CASSVGTGAGELFF
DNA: TGTGCCAGCAGCGTAGGGACAGGGGCCGGGGAGCTGTTTTTT

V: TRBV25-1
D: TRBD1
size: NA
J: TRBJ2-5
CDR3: CASSATGVGQETQYF
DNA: TGTGCCAGCAGTGCGACAGGGGTGGGACAAGAGACCCAGTACTTC

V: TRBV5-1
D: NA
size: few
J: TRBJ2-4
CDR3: CASSIDSYKNIQYF
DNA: TGCGCCAGCAGCATCGACAGCTACAAAAACATTCAGTACTTC

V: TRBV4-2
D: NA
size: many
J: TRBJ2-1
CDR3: CASSQGGFNEQFF
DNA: TGTGCCAGCAGCCAAGGAGGCTTCAATGAGCAGTTCTTC

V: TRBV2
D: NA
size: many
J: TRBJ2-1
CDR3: CASSGDSLVEQFF
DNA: TGTGCCAGCAGTGGGGACTCTTTAGTGGAGCAGTTCTTC

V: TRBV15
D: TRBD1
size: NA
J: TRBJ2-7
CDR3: CATSRGTGGFGNEQYF
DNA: TGTGCCACCAGCAGAGGAACAGGGGGTTTTGGTAACGAGCAGTACTTC